These 15 T cell receptor beta chains came from one sample sequenced in a study of graft-versus-host responses after intestinal transplantation. Method: immunoSEQ multiplex PCR; TCRdb's copy keeps in-frame clones and lacks some. The sample lists fewer than 15,000 clones, 65% to 85% occurring once. The sequences come from PBMCs, collected roughly 19 weeks after transplant. These receptors all come from a human patient who received an intestinal transplant, so some T cells may come from the graft donor.

This sequence joins TRBV28 and TRBJ1-1; 7 bases are shared with TRBD1. The V gene's germline CDR1 is MDHEN and CDR2 SYDVKM. The length of the CDR3 is 13 residues. V was clipped by 2 bases and J by 8 bases; unmatched bases: 5. The CDR3 reads CASSLTGQREAFF. The DNA for the CDR3 is TGTGCCAGCAGTTTAACGGGACAGCGAGAAGCTTTCTTT.

The chain recombines TRBV6-5 with TRBJ2-7; D remains unclear. There are 11 residues in the CDR3. V was shortened by 6 bases and J by 8 bases, with 11 bases between the two germline ends. Germline CDR1 MNHEY, CDR2 SVGAGI. The CDR3 sequence is CASSRASKQYF. CDR3 nucleotides: TGTGCCAGCAGCCGCGCCTCAAAGCAGTACTTC.

The rearrangement uses TRBV19 and TRBJ2-1, with D perhaps TRBD1 or TRBD2 (5 bases each). This CDR3 is built from 12 residues. CDR1 LNHDA and CDR2 SQIVND come from the germline V gene (reference sequence). Between the trimmed V and J ends, which lost 5 bases and 9 bases, there was a span of 11 bases. This CDR3 reads CASSLTRGEQFF. The CDR3 nucleotides read TGTGCCAGTAGTCTAACTAGGGGTGAGCAGTTCTTC.

On this clone itself: A read error may produce the germline difference seen at one junction end. The rearrangement joins TRBV7-8 to TRBJ1-5; perhaps TRBD1 as D (5 bases). Germline CDR1 is SGHVS and CDR2 is FQNEAQ. This CDR3 comprises 12 residues. The CDR3, as DNA: TGTGCCGGCAGCAGGGACCGCCAGCCCCAGCATTTT. This encodes CAGSRDRQPQHF.

The chain is built from TRBV6-1 and TRBJ1-2; D gene uncertain. Germline CDR1 and CDR2: MNHNS and SASEGT. CDR3 length: 11 amino acids. The V end was cut by 5 bases, the J end by 7 bases, with 8 bases between. CDR3 DNA: TGTGCCAGCAGTTTAGGACGTGGCTACACCTTC. This gives the protein CASSLGRGYTF.

The chain uses TRBV7-3 and TRBJ2-1; possibly TRBD1 for D (5 bases). Per germline, CDR1 SGHTA and CDR2 FQGTGA. The ends were cut back, 4 bases at V and 6 bases at J, with 7 bases in the middle. The CDR3 sequence is 12 residues long. DNA of the CDR3: TGTGCCAGCAGCTCCGACAGCAATGAGCAGTTCTTC. Translating it yields CASSSDSNEQFF.

The V call is TRBV7-2, the J call TRBJ1-2; D possibly corresponds to TRBD1 (5 bases). The germline CDR1 and CDR2 sequences are SGHTA and FQGNSA. There are 16 residues in the CDR3. Between the trimmed V and J ends, which lost 6 bases and 4 bases, there was a span of 21 bases. CDR3 sequence reads: CASRQESTGTGYGYTF. The CDR3 DNA reads as TGTGCCAGCAGACAGGAAAGCACGGGGACGGGCTATGGCTACACCTTC.

The chain recombines TRBV15 with TRBJ2-7; D might be TRBD1 (6 bases). Germline loops: CDR1 LNHNV, CDR2 YYDKDF (reference sequence). Trimming cost V 0 bases and J 4 bases, with 10 bases left between them. The CDR3 covers 14 residues. CDR3 nucleotides: TGTGCCACCAGCAGAGATACGGACAGATACGAGCAGTACTTC. As protein: CATSRDTDRYEQYF. The variable domain in full, completed from reference TRBV15 and TRBJ2-7, reads DAMVIQNPRYQVTQFGKPVTLSCSQTLNHNVMYWYQQKSSQAPKLLFHYYDKDFNNEADTPDNFQSRRPNTSFCFLDIRSPGLGDTAMYLCATSRDTDRYEQYFGPGTRLTVT.

V usage is TRBV28 and J usage is TRBJ1-2; tentatively, D is TRBD1 (6 bases). Germline V gives CDR1 MDHEN, CDR2 SYDVKM. Between the trimmed V and J ends, which lost 4 bases and 2 bases, there was a span of 23 bases. The CDR3 has 18 residues. CDR3 loop: CASSSLLLQGPTNYGYTF. CDR3 bases: TGTGCCAGCAGTTCACTGTTACTACAGGGACCCACCAACTATGGCTACACCTTC.

The rearrangement joins TRBV23-1 to TRBJ1-2; D may be TRBD1 (5 bases). TRBV23-1 is an open reading frame, and its role is uncertain. Trimming stripped 6 bases from V and 3 bases from J, with 14 bases between. The CDR3 covers 14 residues. The CDR3 sequence is CASRPAGSHYGYTF. The CDR3 region has the DNA TGCGCCAGCAGGCCTGCAGGGTCGCACTATGGCTACACCTTC.

J is TRBJ1-1 and V is TRBV5-5; D not certain. There are 13 residues in the CDR3. The V end lost 6 bases, the J end lost 2 bases, and 11 bases lay between the germline ends. Per germline, CDR1 SGHKS and CDR2 YYEKEE (reference sequence). This CDR3 reads CASTIAANTEAFF. CDR3 bases: TGTGCCAGCACCATAGCAGCAAACACTGAAGCTTTCTTT.

The genes are TRBV9 and TRBJ2-7; D is possibly TRBD1 (5 bases). V was trimmed by 0 bases and J by 7 bases, leaving 14 bases between them. The CDR3 contains 14 residues. CDR1 is SGDLS and CDR2 is YYNGEE in the germline V gene. The CDR3 is CASSVGKGLGEQYF. The CDR3 bases are TGTGCCAGCAGCGTAGGGAAGGGGTTGGGGGAGCAGTACTTC. The complete variable domain, with remaining parts taken from reference TRBV9 and TRBJ2-7, reads DSGVTQTPKHLITATGQRVTLRCSPRSGDLSVYWYQQSLDQGLQFLIQYYNGEERAKGNILERFSAQQFPDLHSELNLSSLELGDSALYFCASSVGKGLGEQYFGPGTRLTVT.

The chain has TRBV5-1 and TRBJ2-2; D gene uncertain. V dropped 1 base and J dropped 5 bases, with 12 bases sitting between them. The germline gives CDR1 SGHRS, CDR2 YFSETQ. This CDR3 is built from 15 residues. DNA of the CDR3: TGCGCCAGCAGCTTGCTCAACTCCGGGACCGGGGAGCTGTTTTTT. Protein: CASSLLNSGTGELFF.

The chain couples TRBV6-5 to TRBJ1-1, with D tentatively TRBD1 (5 bases). Germline loops: CDR1 MNHEY, CDR2 SVGAGI. This CDR3 spans 12 amino acids. Deletions cut 2 bases from V and 6 bases from J, with 7 bases between. Written as DNA, the CDR3 is TGTGCCAGCAGTTACGGGGGATCTGAAGCTTTCTTT. Protein sequence: CASSYGGSEAFF.

The chain carries TRBV7-8 and TRBJ2-1; TRBD1 is a possible D gene (5 bases). This CDR3 has 15 residues. The germline gives CDR1 SGHVS, CDR2 FQNEAQ. The germline V and J ends were trimmed by 2 bases and 3 bases, with 11 bases remaining between them. The CDR3 loop reads CASSLQGTLYNEQFF. CDR3 nucleotide sequence: TGTGCCAGCAGCTTACAGGGCACCCTCTACAATGAGCAGTTCTTC.